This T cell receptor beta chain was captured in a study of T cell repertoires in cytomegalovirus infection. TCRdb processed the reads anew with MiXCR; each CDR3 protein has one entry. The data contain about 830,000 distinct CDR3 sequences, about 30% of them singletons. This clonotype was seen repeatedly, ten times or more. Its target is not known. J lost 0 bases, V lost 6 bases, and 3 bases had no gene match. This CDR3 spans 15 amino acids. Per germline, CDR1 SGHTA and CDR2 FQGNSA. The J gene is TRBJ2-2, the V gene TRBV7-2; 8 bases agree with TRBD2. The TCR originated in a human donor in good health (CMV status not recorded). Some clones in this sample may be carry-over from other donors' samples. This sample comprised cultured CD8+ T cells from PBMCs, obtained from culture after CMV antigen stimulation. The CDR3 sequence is CASSSSGPNTGELFF. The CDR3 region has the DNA TGTGCCAGCAGTTCTAGCGGGCCGAACACCGGGGAGCTGTTTTTT.